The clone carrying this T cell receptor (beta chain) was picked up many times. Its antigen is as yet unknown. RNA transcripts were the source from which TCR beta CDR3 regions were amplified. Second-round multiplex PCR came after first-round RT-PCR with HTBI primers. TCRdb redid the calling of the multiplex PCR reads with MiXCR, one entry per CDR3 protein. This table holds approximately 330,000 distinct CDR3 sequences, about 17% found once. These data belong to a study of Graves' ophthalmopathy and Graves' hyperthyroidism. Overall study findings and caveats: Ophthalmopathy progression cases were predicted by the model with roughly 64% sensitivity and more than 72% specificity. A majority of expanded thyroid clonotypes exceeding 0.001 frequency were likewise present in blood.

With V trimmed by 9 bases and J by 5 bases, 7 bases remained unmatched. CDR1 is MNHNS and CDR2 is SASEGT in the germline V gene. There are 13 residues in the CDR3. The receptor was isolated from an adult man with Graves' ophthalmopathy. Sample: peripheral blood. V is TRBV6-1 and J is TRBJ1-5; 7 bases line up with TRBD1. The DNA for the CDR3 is TGTGCCAGTCACAGGGGAAAGGATCAGCCCCAGCATTTT. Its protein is CASHRGKDQPQHF.